This T cell receptor (beta chain) was sequenced during a study of cytomegalovirus exposure and HLA in healthy donors. Study-level results: There were some public TCRs occurring in many donors, but most TCR sequences were rare.

This clone was counted only a few times. Its target is not known. Here immunoSEQ multiplex PCR was the method, and the copy in TCRdb shows in-frame clones only, minus some. The repertoire consists of about 240,000 clones, with approximately 86% occurring once and the leading ten covering 1% to 1.5%. The CDR3 is 13 residues long. Germline V gene data show CDR1 as MGHDK and CDR2 as SYGVNS. V was pared by 5 bases and J by 0 bases, with 7 bases between. The rearrangement links TRBV25-1 to TRBJ1-2; a possible D gene is TRBD1 (6 bases). Sequences were obtained from PBMCs. The sequence derives from a woman aged 25 to 39 in good health and CMV-seropositive. The CDR3 reads CASSQGSNYGYTF. The CDR3, as DNA: TGTGCCAGCAGTCAGGGGTCTAACTATGGCTACACCTTC.